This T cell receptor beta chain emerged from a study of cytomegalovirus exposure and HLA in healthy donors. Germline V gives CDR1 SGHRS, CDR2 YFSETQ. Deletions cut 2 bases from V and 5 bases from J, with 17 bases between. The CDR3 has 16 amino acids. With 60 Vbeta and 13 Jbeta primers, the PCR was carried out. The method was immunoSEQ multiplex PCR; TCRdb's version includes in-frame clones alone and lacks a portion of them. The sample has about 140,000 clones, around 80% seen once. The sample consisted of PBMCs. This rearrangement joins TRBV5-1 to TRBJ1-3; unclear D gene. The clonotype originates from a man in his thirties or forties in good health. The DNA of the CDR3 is TGCGCCAGCAGCTTTGGCGGGGAAGGTGCGAGAAACACCATATATTTT. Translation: CASSFGGEGARNTIYF.